This is a list of T cell receptor beta chains from one sample in a study of cytomegalovirus exposure and HLA in healthy donors. Method: immunoSEQ multiplex PCR; TCRdb's copy keeps in-frame clones and lacks some. Altogether 120,000 to 150,000 clones are present, roughly 80% being singletons, with the ten largest covering 4.5% to 5%. Specimen: PBMCs. Receptors originate from a woman in her 50s in good health and CMV-seronegative. Both conserved end residues are part of each CDR3. The D gene is left open where the match is weak. The size field is filled for only some rows; it gives once, few, many or a size class.

TRBD1	.	TRBV5-4	TRBJ2-3	TGTGCCAGCAGCTGGACCGGGACAGGGGATATTGCAGATACGCAGTATTTT	CASSWTGTGDIADTQYF
TRBD1	once	TRBV28	TRBJ2-7	TGTGCCAGCAGTCTCACGGGACAGGGGTGGGACGAGCAGTACTTC	CASSLTGQGWDEQYF
.	.	TRBV27	TRBJ2-5	TGTGCCAGCAGTTTACAAACGGGTAGAGAGACCCAGTACTTC	CASSLQTGRETQYF
TRBD1	.	TRBV6-5	TRBJ2-7	TGTGCCAGCAGGACAGACAGGGGGGACGAGCAGTACTTC	CASRTDRGDEQYF
TRBD1	few	TRBV6-6	TRBJ1-2	TGTGCCAGCAGTAAACCCAGGGGGGATGGCTACACCTTC	CASSKPRGDGYTF
.	.	TRBV5-4	TRBJ2-7	TGTGCCAGCAGCTTGCAGGGATTGTTAAACGAGCAGTACTTC	CASSLQGLLNEQYF
TRBD1	.	TRBV10-3	TRBJ1-4	TGTGCCATAGGGACAGGCGAAAAACTGTTTTTT	CAIGTGEKLFF
TRBD1	.	TRBV10-3	TRBJ2-5	TGTGCCACTGGGCGGGACAGGGTCTCGCTAGGGTCCGACTTC	CATGRDRVSLGSDF
.	.	TRBV3-2	TRBJ2-7	TGTGCCAGCAGCCAGGACAGACTCTTC	CASSQDRLF
TRBD1	.	TRBV7-6	TRBJ1-2	TGTGCCAGCAGCTACGGGACAGGGGGTGGCTACACCTTC	CASSYGTGGGYTF
.	.	TRBV7-2	TRBJ1-2	TGTGCCAGCAGCTTATGGGCAGGGAACTATGGCTACACCTTC	CASSLWAGNYGYTF
.	.	TRBV5-4	TRBJ2-2	TGTGCCAGCAGCTTGGATCAGAACACCGGGGAGCTGTTTTTT	CASSLDQNTGELFF
.	few	TRBV6-1	TRBJ1-4	TGTGCCAGCAGCTCTAAGGGGGATCGGGAAAAACTGTTTTTT	CASSSKGDREKLFF
.	.	TRBV2	TRBJ1-1	TGTGCCAGCAGTGAAGCGCGGCCGGCAGGGATGGACACTGAAGCTTTCTTT	CASSEARPAGMDTEAFF
TRBD2	few	TRBV2	TRBJ2-7	TGTGCCAGCTCAGGGGCTAGCGGGGGCTACGAGCAGTACTTC	CASSGASGGYEQYF
TRBD2	.	TRBV5-4	TRBJ2-1	TGTGCCAGCACCGGTGGGGGGGGTCGCGGCGATGAGCAGTTCTTC	CASTGGGGRGDEQFF
.	.	TRBV28	TRBJ1-2	TGTGCCAGCAGTTCTGGACGGGGTACGTATGGCTACACCTTC	CASSSGRGTYGYTF
TRBD2	.	TRBV2	TRBJ2-7	TGTGCCAGCAGTGGACTAGCGGGTAGTTTAAACGAGCAGTACTTC	CASSGLAGSLNEQYF
.	.	TRBV18	TRBJ1-4	TGTGCCAGCTCACCCCCGGCAGGGGCGAATGAAAAACTGTTTTTT	CASSPPAGANEKLFF
.	.	TRBV5-1	TRBJ1-5	TGCGCCAGCAGCTTGGAAACAGGACCTAATCAGCCCCAGCATTTT	CASSLETGPNQPQHF
TRBD1	.	TRBV7-9	TRBJ1-1	TGTGCCAGCAGCCCAGGACAGGGGGCTGAAGCTTTCTTT	CASSPGQGAEAFF
.	.	TRBV6-5	TRBJ2-5	TGTGCCAGCAGCAGGGGGGTTTTAGAGACCCAGTACTTC	CASSRGVLETQYF
.	.	TRBV5-6	TRBJ1-1	TGTGCCAGCAGTCGGAAGACGGGGATCTCGAGCACTGAAGCTTTCTTT	CASSRKTGISSTEAFF
.	.	TRBV27	TRBJ1-3	TGTGCCAGCAGTCAACAGGGTGGCTCTGGAAACACCATATATTTT	CASSQQGGSGNTIYF
.	.	TRBV5-8	TRBJ2-5	TGTGCCAGCAGCTCCAGGGGCGCACCGGGAGAGACCCAGTACTTC	CASSSRGAPGETQYF
TRBD2	few	TRBV6-4	TRBJ2-1	TGTGCCAGCAGTGATAGCGGGGGGGCCAATGAGCAGTTCTTC	CASSDSGGANEQFF
.	.	TRBV7-2	TRBJ1-1	TGTGCCAGCAGCTTAAGGCAGGGTAACACTGAAGCTTTCTTT	CASSLRQGNTEAFF
TRBD1	.	TRBV10-3	TRBJ1-3	TGTGCCATCAGTTTGGACAGGGGGTCAGGCACCATATATTTT	CAISLDRGSGTIYF
.	once	TRBV25-1	TRBJ2-7	TGTGCCAGCAGTGAAGGGGGGGACACCCATTACCCCTCCTACGAGCAGTACTTC	CASSEGGDTHYPSYEQYF
.	few	TRBV19	TRBJ1-4	TGTGCCAGTAGTAATGAGGGGGTTGAAAAACTGTTTTTT	CASSNEGVEKLFF
.	.	TRBV2	TRBJ2-3	TGTGCCAGCAGTGAAAGGCGGGGCCGCACAGATACGCAGTATTTT	CASSERRGRTDTQYF
.	.	TRBV5-4	TRBJ1-2	TGTGCCAGCAGCACAGTACTGGGGCAGGCCGTCCGAGGCTATGGCTACACCTTC	CASSTVLGQAVRGYGYTF
.	.	TRBV13	TRBJ1-1	TGTGCCAGCAGCTTTGGGGGCACCCTGAACACTGAAGCTTTCTTT	CASSFGGTLNTEAFF
TRBD1	.	TRBV19	TRBJ2-2	TGTGCCAGTAGTAGGACAGGGAACACCGGGGAGCTGTTTTTT	CASSRTGNTGELFF
.	.	TRBV7-8	TRBJ2-2	TGTGCCAGCAGCTTTACAGATACTTTCACCGGGGAGCTGTTTTTT	CASSFTDTFTGELFF
.	.	TRBV4-1	TRBJ2-3	TGCGCCAGCAGCCCCCTTGGAGGCACAGATACGCAGTATTTT	CASSPLGGTDTQYF
TRBD1	.	TRBV5-8	TRBJ1-5	TGTGCCAGCAGCCCGAGGACAGGGGCGGTTCAGCCCCAGCATTTT	CASSPRTGAVQPQHF
TRBD1	.	TRBV6-1	TRBJ2-5	TGTGCCAGCAGTGGCCAGGGACAGACCCAAGAGACCCAGTACTTC	CASSGQGQTQETQYF
.	.	TRBV5-1	TRBJ2-1	TGCGCCAGCAGCTTCCAGGGAAATGAGCAGTTCTTC	CASSFQGNEQFF
TRBD1	.	TRBV7-8	TRBJ2-2	TGTGCCAGCAGCCAGGGGAACAGGGGTGTGAGCACCGGGGAGCTGTTTTTT	CASSQGNRGVSTGELFF
.	.	TRBV7-9	TRBJ1-4	TGTGCCAGCAGCCTCCGTGTTAATGAAAAACTGTTTTTT	CASSLRVNEKLFF
.	.	TRBV28	TRBJ1-5	TGTGCCAGCAGTTTACTCAGACAGAAAATTCAGCCCCAGCATTTT	CASSLLRQKIQPQHF
.	few	TRBV5-6	TRBJ2-2	TGTGCCAGCAGCTTCCCCGGGGTGACGAACACCGGGGAGCTGTTTTTT	CASSFPGVTNTGELFF
.	.	TRBV13	TRBJ2-7	TGTGCCAGCAGCCTAAGGGGGGGCGGGTCCTACGAGCAGTACTTC	CASSLRGGGSYEQYF
.	.	TRBV5-6	TRBJ2-7	TGTGCCAGCAGCTTACCAGGGCCGAGCTCCTACGAGCAGTACTTC	CASSLPGPSSYEQYF
.	.	TRBV2	TRBJ2-5	TGTGCCAGCAGTGCCGGGTGGCGTGGAGAGACCCAGTACTTC	CASSAGWRGETQYF
.	.	TRBV25-1	TRBJ1-6	TGTGCCAGCAGATTAGAAAATTCACCCCTCCACTTT	CASRLENSPLHF
TRBD1	few	TRBV11-3	TRBJ2-7	TGTGCCAGCAGCCCAGGGGACAGCTCCTACGAGCAGTACTTC	CASSPGDSSYEQYF
TRBD2	.	TRBV2	TRBJ2-4	TGTGCCAGCAGTCGGTCAAGCGGGGGGGCCAAAAACATTCAGTACTTC	CASSRSSGGAKNIQYF
.	.	TRBV4-2	TRBJ2-1	TGTGCCAGCAGCCAAGGTTCCCAGGGGATCGATTCCAATGAGCAGTTCTTC	CASSQGSQGIDSNEQFF
.	.	TRBV6-1	TRBJ2-3	TGTGCCAGCAGTTGGGACACCTACACAGATACGCAGTATTTT	CASSWDTYTDTQYF
.	.	TRBV5-1	TRBJ1-2	TGCGCCAGCAGCTTGGGGGGGGTTCACTATGGCTACACCTTC	CASSLGGVHYGYTF